The rows below give T cell receptor beta chains drawn from one sample of a study of blood T cells in healthy people across ages. TCRdb fed the 5' RACE reads into MiXCR, producing one record per CDR3 protein. The table records about 540,000 distinct CDR3 sequences, under 30% of them present only once. This sample was also put to use in a study of T cells of mothers and their children.

The sequencing input was blood. Receptors were obtained from a boy younger than 18 in good health. Each CDR3 is given with its conserved first and last residue. Each record gives: V gene, J gene, CDR3 protein.

V gene: TRBV7-3; J gene: TRBJ2-5; CDR3 protein: CASSLNDVQTQYF
V gene: TRBV4-1; J gene: TRBJ2-1; CDR3 protein: CASSQSARSSYNEQFF
V gene: TRBV4-2; J gene: -; CDR3 protein: CASSQESVQTYEQYF
V gene: TRBV7-3; J gene: TRBJ2-5; CDR3 protein: CASSLSGGSMYQETQYF
V gene: TRBV20-1; J gene: TRBJ2-1; CDR3 protein: CSALAGETYNEQFF
V gene: TRBV28; J gene: TRBJ1-2; CDR3 protein: CASRPGTGTGGYTF
V gene: TRBV4-2; J gene: TRBJ2-7; CDR3 protein: CASSQGTGIYEQYF
V gene: TRBV20-1; J gene: TRBJ1-4; CDR3 protein: CSARENRENEKLFF
V gene: TRBV15; J gene: TRBJ2-1; CDR3 protein: CATSRDTNEQFF
V gene: TRBV27; J gene: TRBJ2-1; CDR3 protein: CASSLSSSAYNEQFF
V gene: TRBV6-4; J gene: TRBJ2-6; CDR3 protein: CASSESKSGANVLTF
V gene: TRBV20-1; J gene: TRBJ2-3; CDR3 protein: CSARDRRESTDTQYF
V gene: TRBV29-1; J gene: TRBJ2-5; CDR3 protein: CSVVTWQGKETQYF
V gene: TRBV5-1; J gene: TRBJ2-1; CDR3 protein: CASSFVLAGKNERFF
V gene: TRBV27; J gene: TRBJ2-1; CDR3 protein: CARLDSYNEQFF
V gene: TRBV19; J gene: -; CDR3 protein: CASSIVGGGFSSYEQYF
V gene: TRBV12-3/TRBV12-4; J gene: TRBJ2-5; CDR3 protein: CASSLRGFGEETQYF
V gene: TRBV9; J gene: TRBJ1-1; CDR3 protein: CASSVTRMNTEAFF
V gene: TRBV12-3/TRBV12-4; J gene: TRBJ1-1; CDR3 protein: CASLIGPGGNTEAFF
V gene: TRBV9; J gene: TRBJ1-2; CDR3 protein: CASSVADRYYGYTF
V gene: TRBV12-3/TRBV12-4; J gene: TRBJ2-2; CDR3 protein: CASRLQGVETGELFF
V gene: TRBV20-1; J gene: TRBJ2-5; CDR3 protein: CGVYRSGPPTQYF
V gene: TRBV19; J gene: TRBJ2-5; CDR3 protein: CASSPRGGGKTQYF
V gene: TRBV29-1; J gene: TRBJ2-7; CDR3 protein: CSGSTTDFEQYF
V gene: TRBV6-2/TRBV6-3; J gene: TRBJ1-1; CDR3 protein: CASSTYRTGSGAFF
V gene: TRBV4-3; J gene: TRBJ2-6; CDR3 protein: CASSQQWGYGSGANVLTF
V gene: TRBV15; J gene: TRBJ1-3; CDR3 protein: CATSRSPWGRDTIYF
V gene: TRBV7-9; J gene: -; CDR3 protein: CASSGIGSYEQYF
V gene: TRBV29-1; J gene: TRBJ2-5; CDR3 protein: CSVDESGGATQHF
V gene: TRBV29-1; J gene: TRBJ2-1; CDR3 protein: CSAGRGMGSSYNEQFF
V gene: TRBV7-9; J gene: TRBJ2-5; CDR3 protein: CASSRWGQGIQETQYF
V gene: TRBV9; J gene: TRBJ2-5; CDR3 protein: CASSVLSNFEETQYF
V gene: TRBV20-1; J gene: TRBJ2-2; CDR3 protein: CSATSLRGRADTGELFF
V gene: TRBV28; J gene: TRBJ1-2; CDR3 protein: CASSLGGQGAHGYTF
V gene: TRBV7-9; J gene: TRBJ2-5; CDR3 protein: CASSTRTEGRETQYF
V gene: TRBV25-1; J gene: TRBJ1-2; CDR3 protein: CASSATDRGCGYTF
V gene: TRBV11-2; J gene: -; CDR3 protein: CASSLDQSSRNEQFF
V gene: TRBV7-2; J gene: TRBJ2-2; CDR3 protein: CASSLMAGQTYTGELFF
V gene: TRBV29-1; J gene: TRBJ2-5; CDR3 protein: CSVLGLAGRETQYF
V gene: TRBV20-1; J gene: TRBJ2-1; CDR3 protein: CSAVIGTGVSNEQFF
V gene: TRBV20-1; J gene: TRBJ2-2; CDR3 protein: CSAQGGAFNSGNTGELFF
V gene: TRBV20-1; J gene: TRBJ2-7; CDR3 protein: CSARDPNQYEQYF
V gene: TRBV18; J gene: TRBJ1-1; CDR3 protein: CASSPRAGGTEAFF
V gene: TRBV20-1; J gene: TRBJ1-6; CDR3 protein: CSAYPGNSPLHF
V gene: TRBV7-2; J gene: TRBJ1-1; CDR3 protein: CASSLAGTGGSTEAFF
V gene: TRBV15; J gene: TRBJ1-5; CDR3 protein: CATTSGTGYQPQHF
V gene: TRBV20-1; J gene: TRBJ2-5; CDR3 protein: CSASPRLGIRAQYF
V gene: TRBV20-1; J gene: TRBJ1-5; CDR3 protein: CSASRDRVNQPQHF
V gene: TRBV7-2; J gene: TRBJ2-3; CDR3 protein: CASSPGRRGGTDTQYF
V gene: TRBV7-9; J gene: TRBJ2-7; CDR3 protein: CASSLGRTSGSPDEQYF